This T cell receptor (beta chain) was profiled in a study of tumor-infiltrating lymphocytes in primary liver carcinoma. Many counts were recorded for this clonotype. Starting from around 500 ng of total RNA, TCR beta cDNA was produced with a primer in the constant region. Library construction for TCR beta comprised three nested multiplex PCR rounds performed with slightly modified ARM-PCR. Both of the initial two PCR rounds ran for about 11 cycles and employed TRBV1-TRBV30 forward primers alongside a C-beta reverse primer. TCRdb re-analysed the multiplex PCR reads in MiXCR, keeping a single row per CDR3 protein. The profile shows some 100,000 distinct CDR3 sequences, around 71% of them singletons. The source material, roughly 18-30 mg of unsorted bulk tissue, was used to co-extract RNA and DNA. Germline CDR1 and CDR2: MDHEN and SYDVKM. The germline V and J ends were trimmed by 6 bases and 5 bases, with 8 bases remaining between them. The CDR3 runs to 13 residues.

J is TRBJ1-6 and V is TRBV28; the D gene is possibly TRBD1 (5 bases). Sequences were obtained from liver tumor tissue from sampling region 2. Sample subset: tumor region T2, inferior pole. The TCR sequence derives from a woman aged 55-70 years with primary liver carcinoma and hepatitis B virus infection. The CDR3 is CASRTENNSPLHF. Written as DNA, the CDR3 is TGTGCCAGCAGGACAGAGAATAATTCACCCCTCCACTTT.